The 27 T cell receptor beta chains below all came from one sample that was sequenced in a study of T cells after yellow fever vaccination. TCRdb reprocessed the 5' RACE reads via MiXCR and lists one record per CDR3 protein. The data hold approximately 330,000 distinct CDR3 sequences, with around 13% observed a single time. This specimen was CD4+ T cells sorted from PBMCs, taken 15 days after the yellow fever booster vaccination. The receptors derive from a man aged 18-30 years who received the YFV17D yellow fever vaccine.

V gene TRBV7-2 combines with J gene TRBJ2-1; D unresolved. From germline, CDR1 is SGHTA and CDR2 FQGNSA. With 2 bases removed from V and 5 bases from J, the gap between germline ends came to 10 bases. The CDR3 runs 14 residues. The chain's CDR3 is CASSLSLVHNEQFF. Here the CDR3 DNA reads TGTGCCAGCAGCTTATCGCTAGTCCACAATGAGCAGTTCTTC.

The sample holds many counts of this clonotype. The genes are TRBV15 and TRBJ2-1, with D unresolved. Trimming pared 0 bases from V and 0 bases from J, leaving 15 bases between. The CDR3 consists of 18 residues. The germline gives CDR1 LNHNV, CDR2 YYDKDF (reference sequence). The CDR3 spells CATSRDRRRFFSYNEQFF. The CDR3, as DNA: TGTGCCACCAGCAGAGATCGAAGGCGGTTCTTCTCCTACAATGAGCAGTTCTTC.

This clonotype was picked up a small number of times. This rearrangement joins TRBV2 to TRBJ1-1, with a weak D call TRBD1 (5 bases). This CDR3 is 14 amino acids long. Per the germline V gene, CDR1 is SNHLY and CDR2 is FYNNEI. The V end lost 6 bases, the J end lost 5 bases, and 16 bases lay between the germline ends. As DNA, the CDR3 is TGTGCCAGCAGCGCCCTTTATGGGGGTACTGAAGCTTTCTTT. Translation gives CASSALYGGTEAFF.

This clonotype was detected many times. The V call is TRBV7-2, the J call TRBJ2-2; 8 nucleotides line up with TRBD1. CDR1 is SGHTA and CDR2 is FQGNSA in the germline V gene. V lost 6 bases and J lost 0; bases outside the gene matches: 3. The length of the CDR3 is 15 residues. Written as DNA, the CDR3 is TGTGCCAGCAGGGACAGGGTGGCGAACACCGGGGAGCTGTTTTTT. This translates into CASRDRVANTGELFF.

This clonotype was seen only a few times. The chain couples TRBV10-3 to TRBJ2-6, with D perhaps matching TRBD2 (5 bases). The V end lost 6 bases, the J end lost 2 bases, and 8 bases lay between the germline ends. Germline V gene data show CDR1 as ENHRY and CDR2 as SYGVKD. CDR3 size: 14 residues. The CDR3 DNA follows: TGTGCCATCAGGGACGGGACTGGGGCCAACGTCCTGACTTTC. It is translated as CAIRDGTGANVLTF.

This chain links TRBV6-5 with TRBJ2-3; D perhaps matches TRBD1 (6 bases). CDR1 and CDR2 from the germline V gene are MNHEY and SVGAGI. Trimming shortened V by 6 bases and J by 0 bases, and 13 bases separated the two germline ends. This CDR3 has 15 residues. The chain's CDR3 is CASRVQGFSTDTQYF. The CDR3, as DNA: TGTGCCAGCAGGGTACAGGGTTTTAGCACAGATACGCAGTATTTT.

V is TRBV6-2 or TRBV6-3 and J is TRBJ1-6; D is possibly TRBD1 (6 bases). There are 17 residues in the CDR3. V was trimmed by 0 bases and J by 0 bases, leaving 9 bases between them. Germline assignment: CDR1 MNHEY and CDR2 SVGEGT. The CDR3 region has the DNA TGTGCCAGCAGTTACTCGACAGGCCGCTCCTATAATTCACCCCTCCACTTT. As protein: CASSYSTGRSYNSPLHF.

This clonotype was counted between two and nine times. The chain couples TRBV5-6 to TRBJ1-1; D is unclear. The ends were cut back, 6 bases at V and 1 base at J, with 10 bases in the middle. The CDR3 runs 13 residues. CDR1 and CDR2 (germline): SGHDT, YYEEEE. Here the CDR3 DNA reads TGTGCCAGCACCCTCGACCCGAACACTGAAGCTTTCTTT. Protein sequence: CASTLDPNTEAFF.

This clonotype has only a few counts. The J gene is TRBJ2-1, the V gene TRBV7-8; unclear D gene. Germline-derived CDR1 and CDR2 are SGHVS and FQNEAQ. This CDR3 is 15 amino acids long. Trimming took off 3 bases at V and 4 bases at J, with 13 bases between the two ends. The CDR3 here is CASSFDTAPYNEQFF. In nucleotides, the CDR3 is TGTGCCAGCAGCTTTGATACCGCGCCGTACAATGAGCAGTTCTTC.

The sample holds a few counts of this clonotype. The chain employs TRBV12-3 or TRBV12-4 and TRBJ1-1; D is possibly TRBD1 (5 bases). The CDR3 runs to 14 residues. Trimming took off 5 bases at V and 1 base at J, with 11 bases between the two ends. CDR3 residues: CASSTRAGNTEAFF. The CDR3, as DNA: TGTGCCAGCAGTACCAGGGCTGGGAACACTGAAGCTTTCTTT.

The gene calls are TRBV3-1 and TRBJ2-5; D perhaps matches TRBD1 (6 bases). Trimming removed 3 bases from V and 5 bases from J, with 13 bases in between. Germline CDR1 and CDR2: LGHDT and YNNKEL (reference sequence). The CDR3 length is 14 residues. The CDR3 is CASSHRWGLETQYF. CDR3 DNA sequence: TGTGCCAGCAGCCACAGATGGGGGCTGGAGACCCAGTACTTC.

This rearrangement joins TRBV5-1 to TRBJ2-7; no clear D gene. The V and J ends lost 5 bases and 5 bases respectively, with 23 bases between them. The V gene's germline CDR1 is SGHRS and CDR2 YFSETQ. This CDR3 spans 16 amino acids. CDR3 DNA: TGCGCCAGCAGGGACCAGGTTATTCGCAGGAAGCACGAGCAGTACGTC. It yields the protein CASRDQVIRRKHEQYV.

The sample holds a few counts of this clonotype. Given a much more abundant clone one base away, this may be a read error. The chain joins TRBV5-4 to TRBJ2-7; D is uncertain. V gave up 2 bases and J gave up 5 bases, with 5 bases separating them. The CDR3 is 11 residues long. Germline CDR1 reads SGHNT; CDR2 reads YYREEE (reference sequence). CDR3 loop: CASSFFDEQYF. The CDR3 nucleotides read TGTGCCAGCAGCTTCTTTGACGAGCAGTACTTC.

This chain uses TRBV6-2 or TRBV6-3 with TRBJ1-1; D not resolved. CDR1 MNHEY and CDR2 SVGEGT come from the germline V gene. The ends were cut back, 6 bases at V and 0 bases at J, with 14 bases in the middle. The CDR3 loop spans 15 amino acids. As DNA, the CDR3 is TGTGCCAGCAGAACCCACGGGGATCTGAACACTGAAGCTTTCTTT. Amino acid sequence: CASRTHGDLNTEAFF.

The chain joins TRBV3-1 to TRBJ1-2; D remains ambiguous. V was cut by 1 base and J by 7 bases, with 7 bases left in between. Per the germline V gene, CDR1 is LGHDT and CDR2 is YNNKEL (reference sequence). The CDR3 runs to 12 residues. CDR3 sequence (DNA): TGTGCCAGCAGCCAAGCGGAAGGTGGCTACACCTTC. Its protein product is CASSQAEGGYTF.

This clonotype showed up just a few times. V gene TRBV7-3 combines with J gene TRBJ1-1; no reliable D call. The germline gives CDR1 SGHTA, CDR2 FQGTGA. Trimming left V 1 base short and J 0 bases short, with 6 bases between. CDR3 size: 14 residues. As DNA, the CDR3 is TGTGCCAGCAGCTTAAGACCGGTGAACACTGAAGCTTTCTTT. Translated: CASSLRPVNTEAFF. The full variable domain, rest sourced from reference TRBV7-3 and TRBJ1-1, is GAGVSQTPSNKVTEKGKYVELRCDPISGHTALYWYRQSLGQGPEFLIYFQGTGAADDSGLPNDRFFAVRPEGSVSTLKIQRTERGDSAVYLCASSLRPVNTEAFFGQGTRLTVV.

This sequence joins TRBV11-2 and TRBJ2-7; 9 bases agree with TRBD2. The CDR3 consists of 15 residues. Germline assignment: CDR1 SGHAT and CDR2 FQNNGV. V shed 1 base and J 2 bases; nucleotides not matched to a gene: 3. In nucleotides, the CDR3 is TGTGCCAGCAGCTTAGGTGCGGGGGGGACCTACGAGCAGTACTTC. Its protein is CASSLGAGGTYEQYF.

This clonotype has only a few counts. This rearrangement joins TRBV6-1 to TRBJ2-2, with TRBD2 as a possible D gene (6 bases). The CDR3 loop spans 13 amino acids. V was pared by 7 bases and J by 1 base, with 7 bases between. Germline V gene sequence: CDR1 MNHNS, CDR2 SASEGT. The CDR3 region has the DNA TGTGCCAGCAACGGGGGGAACACCGGGGAGCTGTTTTTT. Amino acids: CASNGGNTGELFF.

The chain uses TRBV20-1 and TRBJ1-5, with D uncertain. The CDR3 runs 15 residues. Trimming cost V 0 bases and J 6 bases, with 15 bases left between them. Germline CDR1 DFQATT, CDR2 SNEGSKA (reference sequence). CDR3 sequence reads: CSAREGDVGGQPQHF. Written as DNA, the CDR3 is TGCAGTGCTAGAGAAGGAGATGTGGGAGGTCAGCCCCAGCATTTT.

A few counts support this clonotype. Sequence at one end of the junction differs from germline and may be a read error. The gene calls are TRBV6-6 and TRBJ1-5, with no clear D. Germline V gene data show CDR1 as MNHNY and CDR2 as SVGAGI (reference sequence). This CDR3 is built from 14 residues. This CDR3 reads CASSYSRPNLPQHF. The CDR3 DNA follows: TGTGCCAGCAGTTACTCGCGCCCTAATCTGCCCCAGCATTTT.

This clonotype was counted many times. The chain combines TRBV2 with TRBJ2-7, with D perhaps TRBD2 (6 bases). The V and J ends lost 6 bases and 1 base respectively, with 16 bases between them. The CDR3 runs 15 residues. In germline, CDR1 is SNHLY, CDR2 FYNNEI. The CDR3 coding sequence is TGTGCCAGCAGCGCGGGACCGTGGGGTTCCTACGAGCAGTACTTC. Amino acids: CASSAGPWGSYEQYF.

The V gene is TRBV5-1, the J gene TRBJ2-2; the match to TRBD1 covers 8 bases. V shed 5 bases and J 4 bases; nucleotides not matched to a gene: 7. This CDR3 contains 15 residues. Per the germline V gene, CDR1 is SGHRS and CDR2 is YFSETQ. This CDR3 is CASSFGQGSTGELFF. In DNA, the CDR3 is TGCGCCAGCAGTTTCGGACAGGGTAGCACCGGGGAGCTGTTTTTT.

The gene calls are TRBV18 and TRBJ1-6; D remains unclear. V was cut by 4 bases and J by 9 bases, with 10 bases left in between. The CDR3 covers 13 residues. CDR1 KGHSH and CDR2 LQKENI come from the germline V gene. The chain's CDR3 is CASSLVRGSPLHF. In DNA form, the CDR3 reads TGTGCCAGCTCACTCGTACGAGGTTCACCCCTCCACTTT.

The CDR3 DNA is TGCGCCGGAGGCGGGGGGGCTGTAGATACGCAGTATTTT. It yields the protein CAGGGGAVDTQYF. The chain has TRBV10-2 and TRBJ2-3, with 9 nucleotides matching TRBD2. Germline values: CDR1 WSHSY, CDR2 SAAADI. With V trimmed by 11 bases and J by 5 bases, 8 bases remained unmatched. CDR3 length: 13 residues.

This clonotype was counted at least ten times. This chain connects TRBV5-5 to TRBJ2-5, with a weak D call TRBD2 (6 bases). The CDR3 is 13 residues long. Germline assignment: CDR1 SGHKS and CDR2 YYEKEE (reference sequence). V lost 1 base, J lost 5 bases, and 9 bases lay in between. This CDR3 reads CASSLWDLETQYF. CDR3 DNA sequence: TGTGCCAGCAGCTTGTGGGACTTGGAGACCCAGTACTTC.

This clonotype has only a few counts. The chain links TRBV5-1 to TRBJ2-5; D may be TRBD2 (5 bases). The CDR3 length is 15 residues. V was trimmed by 0 bases and J by 2 bases, leaving 11 bases between them. Germline-derived CDR1 and CDR2 are SGHRS and YFSETQ. CDR3 in amino acids: CASSLVAGTQETQYF. In DNA form, the CDR3 reads TGCGCCAGCAGCTTGGTGGCGGGCACTCAAGAGACCCAGTACTTC.

There are many counts of this clonotype. The V call is TRBV7-2, the J call TRBJ2-1; 11 nucleotides line up with TRBD2. The V gene's germline CDR1 is SGHTA and CDR2 FQGNSA. Trimming removed 4 bases from V and 4 bases from J; junction bases left unmatched: 6. The CDR3 is 16 amino acids. CDR3 DNA: TGTGCCAGCAGCTCGCCGACTAGCGGGGCTTACAATGAGCAGTTCTTC. This sequence encodes CASSSPTSGAYNEQFF. The variable domain in full, completed from reference TRBV7-2 and TRBJ2-1, reads GAGVSQSPSNKVTEKGKDVELRCDPISGHTALYWYRQSLGQGLEFLIYFQGNSAPDKSGLPSDRFSAERTGGSVSTLTIQRTQQEDSAVYLCASSSPTSGAYNEQFFGPGTRLTVL.